The rows below give T cell receptor beta chains drawn from one sample of a study of shared clonotypes between healthy human individuals. The data were produced by immunoSEQ multiplex PCR, yet TCRdb's version contains in-frame clones alone and is incomplete. Here the sample spans about 2 million clones, approximately 95% being singletons. The sequenced sample consisted of naive CD8+ T cells sorted from blood. These receptors were collected from a man between 18 and 35 years old in good health. Each CDR3 is given with its conserved first and last residue. The D gene is left open where the match is weak. Clone sizes are given selectively: once, few, many, or a class where the clone is expanded.

V,D,J,size,DNA,CDR3
TRBV4-1,-,TRBJ2-7,-,TGCGCCAGCAGCCAAGTTTACGGTAGCGATCCTAGTTACGAGCAGTACTTC,CASSQVYGSDPSYEQYF
TRBV29-1,-,TRBJ1-1,-,TGCAGCGTTGTGGACACTGAAGCTTTCTTT,CSVVDTEAFF
TRBV28,-,TRBJ1-6,-,TGTGCCAGCCTGGGGTTGTCCTATAATTCACCCCTCCACTTT,CASLGLSYNSPLHF
TRBV19,-,TRBJ2-7,once,TGTGCCAGTAGTTTGACTACACCCTCCTACGAGCAGTACTTC,CASSLTTPSYEQYF
TRBV19,-,TRBJ1-5,-,TGTGCCAGTAGATTCTTCCACCGGGACAGCAATCAGCCCCAGCATTTT,CASRFFHRDSNQPQHF
TRBV7-9,-,TRBJ2-3,-,TGTGCCAGCACAGCACCTAGCACAGATACGCAGTATTTT,CASTAPSTDTQYF
TRBV29-1,-,TRBJ1-1,-,TGCAGCGTTGATTCTAAAGGTATCGGGGGCACTGAAGCTTTCTTT,CSVDSKGIGGTEAFF
TRBV30,-,TRBJ2-1,-,TGTGCCTGGAGTGTACGGGGACTCGAGCAGTTCTTC,CAWSVRGLEQFF
TRBV21-1,-,TRBJ1-1,-,TGTGCCAGCAGCTCGAAGGGTCATAACACTGAAGCTTTCTTT,CASSSKGHNTEAFF
TRBV5-6,TRBD2,TRBJ2-5,-,TGTGCCAGCAGCCCCGGGGGGGTTGTAGTAGAGACCCAGTACTTC,CASSPGGVVVETQYF
TRBV14,TRBD1,TRBJ2-7,once,TGTGCCAGCAGCCAAATTGGGACAGGGGACACCTACGAGCAGTACTTC,CASSQIGTGDTYEQYF
TRBV6-1,TRBD2,TRBJ2-3,-,TGTGCCAGCAGTGAAGCCGAGACTAGCGGGAGAGGAGATACGCAGTATTTT,CASSEAETSGRGDTQYF
TRBV5-6,TRBD1,TRBJ2-7,-,TGTGCCAGCAGTTGGGACAGGGGCCCCTACGAGCAGTACTTC,CASSWDRGPYEQYF
TRBV19,TRBD1,TRBJ2-7,-,TGTGCCAGTAGTCTCCGACAGGGGACGGTCTACGAGCAGTACTTC,CASSLRQGTVYEQYF
TRBV30,TRBD1,TRBJ2-7,-,TGTGCCGGCAGGGGGACAGGGGGCCACGAGCAGTACTTC,CAGRGTGGHEQYF
TRBV6-6,-,TRBJ2-7,-,TGTGCCAGCAGTAAAAAGACTAGCTACGAGCAGTACTTC,CASSKKTSYEQYF
TRBV9,-,TRBJ1-6,once,TGTGCCAGCGGTGGCCCCGAGGGGTCACCCCTCCACTTT,CASGGPEGSPLHF
TRBV14,-,TRBJ2-1,-,TGTGCCAGCAGCTCCTACAATGAGCAGTTCTTC,CASSSYNEQFF
TRBV6-5,-,TRBJ2-5,once,TGTGCCAGCAGTTACCGGGCGGGGAGCGGGGAGACCCAGTACTTC,CASSYRAGSGETQYF
TRBV27,-,TRBJ2-1,-,TGTGCCAGCAGGCTTAGTGTCACCTACGGCCTCAATGAGCAGTTCTTC,CASRLSVTYGLNEQFF
TRBV4-1,TRBD2,TRBJ2-3,-,TGCGCCAGCAGCCAAAGCCTGACTAGCGGGGGAAGTCGTGGCACAGATACGCAGTATTTT,CASSQSLTSGGSRGTDTQYF
TRBV4-1,-,TRBJ2-7,-,TGCGCCAGCAGCCAGGCTTTCGGGGCAGGATCCTACGAGCAGTACTTC,CASSQAFGAGSYEQYF
TRBV7-3,-,TRBJ2-3,once,TGTGCCAGCAGCGACGGGGACAACACAGATACGCAGTATTTT,CASSDGDNTDTQYF
TRBV19,TRBD2,TRBJ2-1,-,TGTGCCAGTAGTATCAGCGGGAGTGGGTATGAGCAGTTCTTC,CASSISGSGYEQFF
TRBV19,-,TRBJ2-7,-,TGTGCCAGTAGTTTAGGCTTACTCTACGAGCAGTACTTC,CASSLGLLYEQYF
TRBV5-1,-,TRBJ1-1,-,TGCGCCAGCAGCTTCTATACAGGGTCGGGGACTGAAGCTTTCTTT,CASSFYTGSGTEAFF
TRBV7-6,-,TRBJ2-7,-,TGTGCCAGCAGCCTAAGGGTGGACGGCCACGAGCAGTACTTC,CASSLRVDGHEQYF
TRBV5-1,-,TRBJ2-7,-,TGCGCCAGCAGCTTTCGGCAGGGGCACCTCTACGAGCAGTACTTC,CASSFRQGHLYEQYF